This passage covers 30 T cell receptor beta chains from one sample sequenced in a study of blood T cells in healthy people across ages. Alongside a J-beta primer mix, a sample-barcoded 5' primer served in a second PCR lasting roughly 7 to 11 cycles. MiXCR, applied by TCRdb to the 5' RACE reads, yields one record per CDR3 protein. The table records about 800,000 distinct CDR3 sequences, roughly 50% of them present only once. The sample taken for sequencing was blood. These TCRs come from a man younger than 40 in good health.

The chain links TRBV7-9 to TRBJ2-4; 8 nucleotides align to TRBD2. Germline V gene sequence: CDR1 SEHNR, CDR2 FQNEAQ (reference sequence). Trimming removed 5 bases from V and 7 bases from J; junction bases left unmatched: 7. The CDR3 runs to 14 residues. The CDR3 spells CASSTGLASNIQYF. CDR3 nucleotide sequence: TGTGCCAGCAGCACCGGACTAGCTAGCAACATTCAGTACTTC.

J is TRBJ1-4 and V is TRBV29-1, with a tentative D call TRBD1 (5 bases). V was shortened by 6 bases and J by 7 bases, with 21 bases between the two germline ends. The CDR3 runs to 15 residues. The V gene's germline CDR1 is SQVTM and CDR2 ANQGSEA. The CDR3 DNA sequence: TGCAGCGTAGCCCGGTATGGAGGGGCTACTGAAAAACTGTTTTTT. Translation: CSVARYGGATEKLFF.

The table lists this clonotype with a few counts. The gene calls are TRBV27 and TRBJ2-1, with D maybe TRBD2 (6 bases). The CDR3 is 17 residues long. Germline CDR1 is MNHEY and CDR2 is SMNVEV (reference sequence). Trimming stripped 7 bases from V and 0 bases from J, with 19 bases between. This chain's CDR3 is CASKLSGGTSSYNEQFF. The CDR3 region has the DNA TGTGCCAGCAAACTCTCCGGCGGGACCAGCTCCTACAATGAGCAGTTCTTC.

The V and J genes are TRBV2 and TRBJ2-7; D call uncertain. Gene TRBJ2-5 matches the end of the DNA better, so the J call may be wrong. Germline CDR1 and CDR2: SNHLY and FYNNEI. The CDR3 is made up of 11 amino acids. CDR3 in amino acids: CASMVEETQYF. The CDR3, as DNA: TGTGCCAGCATGGTGGAGGAGACCCAGTACTTC.

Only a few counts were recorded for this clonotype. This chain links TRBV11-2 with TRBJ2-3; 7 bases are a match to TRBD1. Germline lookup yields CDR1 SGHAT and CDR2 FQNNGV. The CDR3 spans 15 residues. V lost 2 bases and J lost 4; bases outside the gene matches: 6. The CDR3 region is CASSLRAGGSDTQYF. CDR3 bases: TGTGCCAGCAGCTTAAGGGCAGGGGGTTCAGATACGCAGTATTTT. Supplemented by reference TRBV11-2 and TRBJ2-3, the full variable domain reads EAGVAQSPRYKIIEKRQSVAFWCNPISGHATLYWYQQILGQGPKLLIQFQNNGVVDDSQLPKDRFSAERLKGVDSTLKIQPAKLEDSAVYLCASSLRAGGSDTQYFGPGTRLTVL.

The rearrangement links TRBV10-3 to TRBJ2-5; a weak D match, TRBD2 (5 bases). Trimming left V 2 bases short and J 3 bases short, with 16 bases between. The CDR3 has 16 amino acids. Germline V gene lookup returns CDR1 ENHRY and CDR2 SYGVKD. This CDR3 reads CAISEAAGLLKETQYF. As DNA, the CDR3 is TGTGCCATCAGTGAGGCGGCTGGACTGTTAAAAGAGACCCAGTACTTC.

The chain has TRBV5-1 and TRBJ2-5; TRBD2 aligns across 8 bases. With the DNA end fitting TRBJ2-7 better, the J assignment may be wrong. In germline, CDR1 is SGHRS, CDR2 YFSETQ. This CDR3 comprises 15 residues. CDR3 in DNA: TGCGCCAGCAGCCAGGGACTAGAGGGGATCTACGAGCAGTACTTC. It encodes CASSQGLEGIYEQYF.

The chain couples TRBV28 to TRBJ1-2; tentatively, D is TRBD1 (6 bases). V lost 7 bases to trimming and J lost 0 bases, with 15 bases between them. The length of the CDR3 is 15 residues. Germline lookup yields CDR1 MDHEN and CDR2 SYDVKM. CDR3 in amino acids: CASTQGWGPNYGYTF. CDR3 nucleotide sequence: TGTGCCAGCACCCAGGGGTGGGGACCTAACTATGGCTACACCTTC.

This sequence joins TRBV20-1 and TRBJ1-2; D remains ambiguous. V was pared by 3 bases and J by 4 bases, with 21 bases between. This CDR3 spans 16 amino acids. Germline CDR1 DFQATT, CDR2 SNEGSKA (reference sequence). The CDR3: CSASRGGPGVLYGYTF. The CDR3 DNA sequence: TGCAGTGCTAGCCGGGGTGGTCCCGGGGTACTCTATGGCTACACCTTC.

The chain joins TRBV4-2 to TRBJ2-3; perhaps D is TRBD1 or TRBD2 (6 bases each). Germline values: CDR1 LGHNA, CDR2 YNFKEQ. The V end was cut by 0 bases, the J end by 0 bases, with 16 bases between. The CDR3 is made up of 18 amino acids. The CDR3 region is CASSQEWGAGRSTDTQYF. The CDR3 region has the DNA TGTGCCAGCAGCCAAGAATGGGGGGCAGGACGGAGCACAGATACGCAGTATTTT.

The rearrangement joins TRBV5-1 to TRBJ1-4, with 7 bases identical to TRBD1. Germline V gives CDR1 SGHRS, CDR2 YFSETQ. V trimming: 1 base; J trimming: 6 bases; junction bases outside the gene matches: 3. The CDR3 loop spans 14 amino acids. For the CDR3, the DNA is TGCGCCAGCAGCTTGTCCAGGGGGGATGAAAAACTGTTTTTT. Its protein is CASSLSRGDEKLFF.

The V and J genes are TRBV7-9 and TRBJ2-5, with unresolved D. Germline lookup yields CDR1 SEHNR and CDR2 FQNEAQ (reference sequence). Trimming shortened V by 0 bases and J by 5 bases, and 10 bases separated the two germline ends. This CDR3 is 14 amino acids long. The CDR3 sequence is CASSLASKRETQYF. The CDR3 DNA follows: TGTGCCAGCAGCTTAGCCTCCAAGAGGGAGACCCAGTACTTC.

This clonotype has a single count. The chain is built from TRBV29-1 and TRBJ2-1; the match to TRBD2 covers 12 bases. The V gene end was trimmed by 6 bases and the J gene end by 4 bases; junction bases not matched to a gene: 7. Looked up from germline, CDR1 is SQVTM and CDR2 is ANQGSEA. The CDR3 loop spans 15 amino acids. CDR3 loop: CSVPRTSGEYNEQFF. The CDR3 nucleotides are TGCAGCGTCCCACGGACTAGCGGGGAATACAATGAGCAGTTCTTC.

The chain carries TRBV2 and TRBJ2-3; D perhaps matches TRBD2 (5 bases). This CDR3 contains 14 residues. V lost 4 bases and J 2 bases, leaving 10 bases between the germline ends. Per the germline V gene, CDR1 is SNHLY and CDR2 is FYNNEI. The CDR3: CASSARTDTDTQYF. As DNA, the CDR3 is TGTGCCAGCAGTGCCAGGACTGACACAGATACGCAGTATTTT.

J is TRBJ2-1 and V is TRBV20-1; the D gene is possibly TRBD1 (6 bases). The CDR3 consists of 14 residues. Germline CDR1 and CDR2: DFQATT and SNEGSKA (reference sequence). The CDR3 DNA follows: TGCAGCGCCCGTCGACAGGATTCCTACAATGAGCAGTTCTTC. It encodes CSARRQDSYNEQFF.

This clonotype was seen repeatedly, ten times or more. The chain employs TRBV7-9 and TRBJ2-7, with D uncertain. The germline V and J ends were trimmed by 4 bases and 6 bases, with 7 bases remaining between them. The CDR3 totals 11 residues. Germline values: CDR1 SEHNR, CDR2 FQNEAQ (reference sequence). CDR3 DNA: TGTGCCAGCAGCTCCCTAATCGAGCAGTACTTC. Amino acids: CASSSLIEQYF.

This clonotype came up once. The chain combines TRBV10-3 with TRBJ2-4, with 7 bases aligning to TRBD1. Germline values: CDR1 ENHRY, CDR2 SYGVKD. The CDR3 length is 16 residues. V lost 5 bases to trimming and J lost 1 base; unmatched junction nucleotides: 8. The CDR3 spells CAISSTTGEAKNIQYF. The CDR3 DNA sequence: TGTGCCATCAGTTCTACTACAGGGGAGGCCAAAAACATTCAGTACTTC.

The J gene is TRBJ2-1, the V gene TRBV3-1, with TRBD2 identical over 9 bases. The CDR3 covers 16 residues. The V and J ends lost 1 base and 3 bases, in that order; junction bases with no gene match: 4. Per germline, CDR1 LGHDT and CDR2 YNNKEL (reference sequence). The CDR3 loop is CASSQGGRGGYNEQFF. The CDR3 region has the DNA TGTGCCAGCAGCCAAGGCGGGCGGGGGGGCTACAATGAGCAGTTCTTC.

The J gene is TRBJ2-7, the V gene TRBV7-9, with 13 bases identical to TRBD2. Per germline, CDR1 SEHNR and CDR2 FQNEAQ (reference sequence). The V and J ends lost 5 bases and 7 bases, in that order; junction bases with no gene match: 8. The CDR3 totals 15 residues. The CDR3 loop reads CASSPGLAGFSEQYF. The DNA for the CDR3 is TGTGCCAGCAGCCCGGGACTAGCGGGATTCAGTGAGCAGTACTTC.

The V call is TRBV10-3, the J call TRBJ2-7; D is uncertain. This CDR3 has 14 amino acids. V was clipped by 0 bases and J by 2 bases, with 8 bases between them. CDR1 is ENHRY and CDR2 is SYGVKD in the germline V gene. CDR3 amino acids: CAISESPKTYEQYF. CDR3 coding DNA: TGTGCCATCAGTGAGTCTCCCAAGACCTACGAGCAGTACTTC.

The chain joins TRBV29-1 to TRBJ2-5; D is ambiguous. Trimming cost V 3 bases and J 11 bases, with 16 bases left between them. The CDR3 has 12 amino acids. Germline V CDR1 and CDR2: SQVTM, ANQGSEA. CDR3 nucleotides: TGCAGCGTTGACGTAGTTTACGATGAGCAGTACTTC. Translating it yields CSVDVVYDEQYF.

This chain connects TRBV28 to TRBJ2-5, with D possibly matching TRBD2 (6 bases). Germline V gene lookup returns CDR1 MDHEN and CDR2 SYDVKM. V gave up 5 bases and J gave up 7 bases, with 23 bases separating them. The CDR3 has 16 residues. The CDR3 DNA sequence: TGTGCCAGCAGTGTACGACCCGGGACTCCAGAGATGACCCAGTACTTC. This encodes CASSVRPGTPEMTQYF.

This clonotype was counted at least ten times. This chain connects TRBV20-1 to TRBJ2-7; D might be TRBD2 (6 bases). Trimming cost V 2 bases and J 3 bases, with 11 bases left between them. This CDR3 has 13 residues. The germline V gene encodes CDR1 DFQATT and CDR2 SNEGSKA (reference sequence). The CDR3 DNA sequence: TGCAGTGCTAGACCGGGACTCGACTACGAGCAGTACTTC. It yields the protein CSARPGLDYEQYF.

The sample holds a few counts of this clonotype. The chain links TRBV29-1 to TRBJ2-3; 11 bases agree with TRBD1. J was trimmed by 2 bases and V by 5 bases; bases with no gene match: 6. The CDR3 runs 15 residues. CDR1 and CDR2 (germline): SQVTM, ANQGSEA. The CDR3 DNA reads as TGCAGCGTTCGCGGGACAGGGGGTATCACAGATACGCAGTATTTT. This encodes CSVRGTGGITDTQYF.

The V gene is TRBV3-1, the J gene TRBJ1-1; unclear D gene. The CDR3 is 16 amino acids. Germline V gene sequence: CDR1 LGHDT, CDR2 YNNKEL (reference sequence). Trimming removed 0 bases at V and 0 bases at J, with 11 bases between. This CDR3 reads CASSQDSYVMNTEAFF. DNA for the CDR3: TGTGCCAGCAGCCAAGATTCGTACGTAATGAACACTGAAGCTTTCTTT.

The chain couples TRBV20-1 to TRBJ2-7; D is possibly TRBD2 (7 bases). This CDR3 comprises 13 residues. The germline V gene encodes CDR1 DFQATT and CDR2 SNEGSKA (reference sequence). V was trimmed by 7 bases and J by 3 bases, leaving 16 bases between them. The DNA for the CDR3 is TGCAGTGTCGGCGGGGGCGGAAACTACGAGCAGTACTTC. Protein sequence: CSVGGGGNYEQYF.

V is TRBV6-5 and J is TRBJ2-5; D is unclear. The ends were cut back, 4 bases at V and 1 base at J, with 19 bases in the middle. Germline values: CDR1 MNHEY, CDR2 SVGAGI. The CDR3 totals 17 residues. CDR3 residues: CASSFFHSLSPQETQYF. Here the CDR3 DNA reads TGTGCCAGCAGTTTTTTTCACAGCCTATCTCCCCAAGAGACCCAGTACTTC.

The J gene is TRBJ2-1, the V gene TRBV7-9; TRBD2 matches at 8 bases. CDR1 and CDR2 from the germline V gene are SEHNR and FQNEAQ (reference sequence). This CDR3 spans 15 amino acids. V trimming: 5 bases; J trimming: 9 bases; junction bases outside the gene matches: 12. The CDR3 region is CASSVLAGGLTEQFF. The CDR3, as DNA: TGTGCCAGCAGCGTACTGGCGGGAGGCCTCACTGAGCAGTTCTTC.

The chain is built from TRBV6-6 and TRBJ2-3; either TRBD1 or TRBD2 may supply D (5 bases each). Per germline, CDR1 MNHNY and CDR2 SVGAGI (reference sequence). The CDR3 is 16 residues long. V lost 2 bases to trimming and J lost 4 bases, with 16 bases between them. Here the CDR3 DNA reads TGTGCCAGCAGTTACCCCAAATCGACAGCGGCAGATACGCAGTATTTT. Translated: CASSYPKSTAADTQYF.

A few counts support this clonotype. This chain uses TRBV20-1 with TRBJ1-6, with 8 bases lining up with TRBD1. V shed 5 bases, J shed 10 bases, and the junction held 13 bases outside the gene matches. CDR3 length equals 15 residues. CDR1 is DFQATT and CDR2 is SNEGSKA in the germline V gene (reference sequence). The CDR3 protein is CSAGELDRESSPLHF. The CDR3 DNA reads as TGCAGTGCTGGGGAACTGGACAGGGAATCCTCACCCCTCCACTTT.